The clone carrying this TCR beta chain was counted between two and nine times. The antigen is not known. These data come from a study of CD8 T cells in ankylosing spondylitis. CDR1 is SGHTA and CDR2 is FQGTGA in the germline V gene. This CDR3 spans 15 amino acids. V was clipped by 5 bases and J by 4 bases, with 15 bases between them. The authors made TCR beta libraries by quantitative 5'-RACE with molecular barcodes. From the 5' RACE reads, TCRdb called clonotypes with MiXCR, one entry per CDR3 protein. This table holds about 90,000 distinct CDR3 sequences, 27% found once. Findings of the study overall: Peripheral blood held disease-linked clones only at relatively low frequency, and these were CD8+.

The genes are TRBV7-3 and TRBJ2-1, with D tentatively TRBD2 (6 bases). The receptor's source is a male donor with ankylosing spondylitis or in good health (not recorded which). Material: blood, either unsorted or a sorted T cell fraction (not recorded which). The CDR3 reads CASSPGVLGYNEQFF. The CDR3 DNA follows: TGTGCCAGCAGCCCGGGGGTGCTCGGGTACAATGAGCAGTTCTTC. The full variable domain, with the rest looked up from reference TRBV7-3 and TRBJ2-1, is GAGVSQTPSNKVTEKGKYVELRCDPISGHTALYWYRQSLGQGPEFLIYFQGTGAADDSGLPNDRFFAVRPEGSVSTLKIQRTERGDSAVYLCASSPGVLGYNEQFFGPGTRLTVL.